This T cell receptor beta chain was identified during a study of chemoradiotherapy in HPV16-positive cancers. Study details: Candidate HPV-specific clones and shared TCR motifs came from two HPV16-positive patients.

Some clones are missing from TCRdb's copy, which holds only in-frame ones; the method was immunoSEQ multiplex PCR. The sample yields tens of thousands of clones, over 65% seen once. Looked up from germline, CDR1 is MNHEY and CDR2 is SMNVEV (reference sequence). The CDR3 consists of 15 residues. The germline V and J ends were trimmed by 6 bases and 5 bases, with 19 bases remaining between them. This clone was found once. Its antigen remains unidentified. Findings of the study overall: Better recurrence-free survival went with HPV-responsive T-cell expansion in HPV16-positive patients. During treatment, candidate HPV-specific clones and E7-related motifs expanded in tumor. Only a couple of HPV16-positive patients supplied the functional HPV-specificity definition.

The TCR comes from a human donor with HPV-associated anogenital cancer. The sequenced sample was blood, obtained from a patient who underwent chemoradiotherapy. The chain combines TRBV27 with TRBJ1-2; D gene ambiguous. This chain's CDR3 is CASRPGGKSFYGYTF. The CDR3 nucleotides read TGTGCCAGCAGACCCGGCGGGAAATCCTTTTATGGCTACACCTTC.